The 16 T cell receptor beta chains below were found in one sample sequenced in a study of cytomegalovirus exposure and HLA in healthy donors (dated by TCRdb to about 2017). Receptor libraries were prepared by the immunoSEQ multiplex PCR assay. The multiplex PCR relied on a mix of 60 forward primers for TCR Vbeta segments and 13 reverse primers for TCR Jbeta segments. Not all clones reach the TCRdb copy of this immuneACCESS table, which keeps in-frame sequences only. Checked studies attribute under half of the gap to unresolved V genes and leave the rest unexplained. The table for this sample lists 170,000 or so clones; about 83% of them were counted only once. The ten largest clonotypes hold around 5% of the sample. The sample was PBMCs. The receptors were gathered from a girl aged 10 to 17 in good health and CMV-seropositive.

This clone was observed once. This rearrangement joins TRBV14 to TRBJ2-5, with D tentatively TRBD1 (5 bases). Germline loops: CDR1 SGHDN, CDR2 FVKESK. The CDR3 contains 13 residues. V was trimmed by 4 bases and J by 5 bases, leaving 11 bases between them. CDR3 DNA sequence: TGTGCCAGCAGCCGGGGCCGTCGGGAGACCCAGTACTTC. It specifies CASSRGRRETQYF. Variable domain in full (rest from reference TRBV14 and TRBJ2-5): EAGVTQFPSHSVIEKGQTVTLRCDPISGHDNLYWYRRVMGKEIKFLLHFVKESKQDESGMPNNRFLAERTGGTYSTLKVQPAELEDSGVYFCASSRGRRETQYFGPGTRLLVL.

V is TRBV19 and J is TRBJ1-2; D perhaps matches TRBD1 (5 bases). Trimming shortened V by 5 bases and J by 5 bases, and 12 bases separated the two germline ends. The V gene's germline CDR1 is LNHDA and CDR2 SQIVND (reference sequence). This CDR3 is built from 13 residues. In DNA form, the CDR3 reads TGTGCCAGTAGTCCAGGGACTACTTATGGCTACACCTTC. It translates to CASSPGTTYGYTF.

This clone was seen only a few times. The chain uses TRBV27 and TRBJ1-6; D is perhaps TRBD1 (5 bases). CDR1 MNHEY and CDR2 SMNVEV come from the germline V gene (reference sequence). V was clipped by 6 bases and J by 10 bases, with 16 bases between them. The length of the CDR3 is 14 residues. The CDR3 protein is CASRGLGGWSPLHF. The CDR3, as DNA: TGTGCCAGCAGAGGACTCGGGGGGTGGTCACCCCTCCACTTT.

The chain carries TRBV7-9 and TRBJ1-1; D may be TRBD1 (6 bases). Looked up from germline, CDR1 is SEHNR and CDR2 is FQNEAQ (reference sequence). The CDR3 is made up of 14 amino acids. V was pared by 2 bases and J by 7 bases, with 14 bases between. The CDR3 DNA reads TGTGCCAGCAGCTTACCACAGGGCCTAGGTGAAGCTTTCTTT. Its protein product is CASSLPQGLGEAFF.

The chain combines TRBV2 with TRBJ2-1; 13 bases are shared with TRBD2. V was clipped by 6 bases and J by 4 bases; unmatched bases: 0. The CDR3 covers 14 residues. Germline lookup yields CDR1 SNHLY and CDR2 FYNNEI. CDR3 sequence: CASRGLAGYNEQFF. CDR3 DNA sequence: TGTGCCAGCAGGGGACTAGCGGGGTACAATGAGCAGTTCTTC.

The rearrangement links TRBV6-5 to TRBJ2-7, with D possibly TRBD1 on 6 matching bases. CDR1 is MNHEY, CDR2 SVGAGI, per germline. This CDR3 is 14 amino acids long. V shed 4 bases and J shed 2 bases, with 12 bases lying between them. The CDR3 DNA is TGTGCCAGCAGTTTAGGAGACAGGACCTACGAGCAGTACTTC. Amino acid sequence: CASSLGDRTYEQYF.

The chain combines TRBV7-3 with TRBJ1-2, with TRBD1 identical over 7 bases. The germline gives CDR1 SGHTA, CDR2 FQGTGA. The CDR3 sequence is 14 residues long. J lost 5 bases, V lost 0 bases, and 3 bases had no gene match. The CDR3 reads CASSLTPGQYGYTF. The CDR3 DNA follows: TGTGCCAGCAGCTTAACGCCGGGACAGTATGGCTACACCTTC.

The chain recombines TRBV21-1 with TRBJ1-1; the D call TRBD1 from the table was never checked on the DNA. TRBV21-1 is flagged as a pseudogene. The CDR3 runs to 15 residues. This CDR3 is CASSKVRTANTEAFF. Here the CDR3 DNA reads TGTGCCAGCAGCAAAGTCAGGACAGCGAACACTGAAGCTTTCTTT.

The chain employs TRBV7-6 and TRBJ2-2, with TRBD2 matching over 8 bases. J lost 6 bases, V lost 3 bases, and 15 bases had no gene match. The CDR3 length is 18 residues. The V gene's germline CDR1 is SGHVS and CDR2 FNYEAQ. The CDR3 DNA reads TGTGCCAGCAGCTTGAGGGTGACGGGGGGGCCGTTCTCCGGGGAGCTGTTTTTT. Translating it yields CASSLRVTGGPFSGELFF.

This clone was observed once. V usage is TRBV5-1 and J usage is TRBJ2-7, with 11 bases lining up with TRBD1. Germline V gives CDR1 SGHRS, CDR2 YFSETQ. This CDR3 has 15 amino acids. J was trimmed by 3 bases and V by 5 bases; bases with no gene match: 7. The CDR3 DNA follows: TGCGCCAGCAGACAGGCGGGGACAGGGGGCTACGAGCAGTACTTC. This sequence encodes CASRQAGTGGYEQYF.

The chain's CDR3 is CASSLAGSSYNSPLHF. In DNA form, the CDR3 reads TGTGCCAGCAGCTTGGCGGGGAGCTCCTATAATTCACCCCTCCACTTT. The gene calls are TRBV5-4 and TRBJ1-6; D is ambiguous. The CDR3 extends over 16 amino acids. Trimming shortened V by 0 bases and J by 0 bases, and 7 bases separated the two germline ends. Germline V lookup: CDR1 SGHNT, CDR2 YYREEE (reference sequence).

CDR3 in amino acids: CASSPRGGEQFF. CDR3 coding DNA: TGTGCCAGCAGCCCCCGTGGGGGGGAGCAGTTCTTC. The gene calls are TRBV5-4 and TRBJ2-1, with D possibly TRBD2 on 6 matching bases. The germline V and J ends were trimmed by 4 bases and 10 bases, with 12 bases remaining between them. Germline loops: CDR1 SGHNT, CDR2 YYREEE (reference sequence). CDR3 size: 12 residues. Based on the CDR3 plus reference TRBV5-4 and TRBJ2-1, the full variable domain is ETGVTQSPTHLIKTRGQQVTLRCSSQSGHNTVSWYQQALGQGPQFIFQYYREEENGRGNFPPRFSGLQFPNYSSELNVNALELDDSALYLCASSPRGGEQFFGPGTRLTVL.

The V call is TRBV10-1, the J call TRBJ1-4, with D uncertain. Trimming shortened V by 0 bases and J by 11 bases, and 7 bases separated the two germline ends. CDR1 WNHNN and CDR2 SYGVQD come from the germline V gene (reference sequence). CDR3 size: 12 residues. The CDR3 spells CASSESGGKLFF. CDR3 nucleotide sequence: TGCGCCAGCAGTGAGTCAGGCGGGAAACTGTTTTTT.

CDR3 nucleotide sequence: TGTGCCATCAGCCCTAGCGGGGGGAGTCAAGAGACCCAGTACTTC. This translates into CAISPSGGSQETQYF. This chain links TRBV10-3 with TRBJ2-5, with 11 bases lining up with TRBD2. The junction had 5 bases not matched to a gene; V was cut back by 6 bases and J by 2 bases. This CDR3 has 15 residues. CDR1 and CDR2 (germline): ENHRY, SYGVKD.

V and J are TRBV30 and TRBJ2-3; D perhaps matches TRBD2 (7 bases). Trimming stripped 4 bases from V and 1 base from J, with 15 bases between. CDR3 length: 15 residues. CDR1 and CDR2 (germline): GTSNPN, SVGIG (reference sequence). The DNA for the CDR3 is TGTGCCTGGAATCCGTTGCGGGGGCGCACAGATACGCAGTATTTT. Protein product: CAWNPLRGRTDTQYF.

The CDR3 reads CASSESEGNADTQYF. The CDR3 nucleotides read TGCGCCAGCAGTGAGTCAGAGGGTAATGCAGATACGCAGTATTTT. The chain uses TRBV10-1 and TRBJ2-3; weak D call: TRBD2 (5 bases). V lost 0 bases and J 4 bases, leaving 11 bases between the germline ends. Germline CDR1 reads WNHNN; CDR2 reads SYGVQD (reference sequence). The CDR3 extends over 15 amino acids.